This T cell receptor beta chain was obtained from a study of blood T cells in healthy people across ages (dated by TCRdb to the mid-2010s). As for the study more broadly: In model experiments, template switching captured about one uniquely barcoded TCR beta cDNA molecule for every two T cells. Age-related changes in TCR beta repertoire diversity were measured in the study by deep sequencing normalized with unique cDNA molecular identifiers. Four age groups were formed from the donors: young (average about 16 years), middle-aged (approximately 40), aged (about 62) and long-lived (approximately 80). To avoid experimental bias, donors of different ages were distributed randomly across sequencing lanes. Using the same blood draw, the study looked at two additional independent replicas of 1 million unique cDNA reads for two donors, one aged 18 to 30 and the other aged 80 or older.

V is cut back by 4 bases and J by 3 bases, with 11 bases in the junction unmatched. The CDR3, cysteine through phenylalanine, is 17 amino acids long. Kept here is only the CDR3 DNA, which spans 51 bases and is read in frame from base 1. The germline V gene (reference sequence) yields DFQATT for CDR1 and SNEGSKA for CDR2. Study-level results and caveats: As age increased, observed TCR beta diversity per million T cells dropped in a roughly linear way, and a significant reduction was already evident by age about 40. Because the CMV infection status of the donors was unknown, age-related changes in expanded clonotypes may potentially have been confounded. Since profiling was done on bulk unsorted PBMCs, naive and antigen-experienced compartments could not be conclusively compared. A strong correlation was found between observed TCR beta diversity and the percentage of naive T cells measured by flow cytometry. Total diversity estimates from one million sequenced T cells were considered lower bounds and underestimates. The long-lived group showed more naive CD4+ T cells, fewer expanded clones and increased TCR diversity than the aged group, suggesting age selection.

The donors were some 36 Caucasian individuals from Russia, aged roughly 6 to 90 years, who were systemically healthy. Each donor gave approximately 10 milliliters of peripheral blood, collected into EDTA-treated Vacutainer tubes. Ficoll-Paque density-gradient centrifugation was used to isolate PBMCs, with at least 6.5 million per sample. Total RNA was extracted from PBMCs with Trizol reagent, with at least 6 micrograms obtained per sample. Naive CD45RAhigh/CD27high T cell percentages were measured by flow cytometry on a PBMC aliquot from every donor. Regarding this clonotype: Its recognized antigen is unknown. One base away there is no much larger clone; base qualities are not given.

The library was made by 5' RACE. Reads for this sample came from an Illumina HiSeq 2500. A second about 7 to 12 cycle PCR used a sample-barcoded 5' primer and a J-beta primer mix. Each TCR beta cDNA molecule received a unique molecular identifier from a template-switch 5' adaptor carrying 12 random nucleotides. Each sample yielded at least 2.5 million CDR3-containing paired-end reads. All of the RNA was converted into first-strand cDNA using the Mint cDNA synthesis kit, with a TRBC-specific oligonucleotide serving as the primer. All cDNA was treated with uracil-DNA glycosylase and then went through a first 18-cycle PCR with the universal primers M1SS and BC2_uni_R. Per the source publication's procedure: Normalization of each sample was performed by random selection of 1 million high-quality reads, each carrying a distinct molecular identifier. Reads sharing molecular identifiers were discarded rather than binned into consensus sequences. MiTCR, run with a Q25 quality threshold and the strictest error-elimination algorithm, handled CDR3 identification, clonotype clustering and error correction. A nonparametric unseen species model with Euler transformation was used to estimate lower-bound total TCR beta diversity. TCRdb cleaned the public reads at Q25 with fastp, built clones with MiXCR and kept in-frame beta chains. All rows with the same CDR3 protein become a single entry with the most common DNA and genes. The V and J calls come from TCRdb's annotation, not from the publication. The sample records roughly 1.6 million distinct CDR3 sequences, approximately 32% of which are singletons. The ten largest clones take up around 11% of the sample.

Sequenced material: blood. In this chain, TRBV20-1 is recombined with TRBJ2-2; 10 bases in the junction line up with TRBD2. The receptor was isolated from a woman aged 25 to 39 in good health. The DNA sequence follows: TGCAGTGCTAAGAGGACTAAAGCGGGAGGGTACACCGGGGAGCTGTTTTTT. Protein translation: CSAKRTKAGGYTGELFF.